This T cell receptor beta chain stems from a study of T cells after posttransplantation cyclophosphamide. Produced via immunoSEQ multiplex PCR; TCRdb's table is partial and in-frame only. This sample comprises roughly 2,800 clones, none seen once only. Germline CDR1 reads LGHNA; CDR2 reads YNFKEQ. This CDR3 comprises 15 residues. V trimming: 4 bases; J trimming: 6 bases; junction bases outside the gene matches: 7. A marrow graft followed busulfan-fludarabine conditioning, with cyclophosphamide on days +3 and +4. This clone showed up many times. Sequencing was performed on PBMCs, taken 30 days after allogeneic stem cell transplant with posttransplant cyclophosphamide. This chain joins TRBV4-2 and TRBJ2-1, with 9 positions matching TRBD2. This clonotype originated in a female patient between 55 and 75 years old who received an allogeneic stem cell transplant from an unrelated donor, was CMV-positive, and had acute GVHD only. Part of the T cells may come from the graft donor. CDR3 sequence: CASSPSGTSTNEQFF. In nucleotides, the CDR3 is TGTGCCAGCAGCCCTTCAGGGACTAGCACCAATGAGCAGTTCTTC.